The TCR beta chain described here comes from a study of T cell changes during pregnancy in multiple sclerosis. V dropped 0 bases and J dropped 6 bases, with 12 bases sitting between them. The CDR3 consists of 15 residues. CDR1 and CDR2 (germline): MNHEY, SVGAGI. The protocol was immunoSEQ multiplex PCR, while the TCRdb copy is restricted to in-frame clones and leaves out a portion. The table lists more than 100,000 clones, almost 95% of them singletons. This clone occurred once. The chain links TRBV6-5 to TRBJ1-3; D not certain. The receptor's source is a female donor with multiple sclerosis, enrolled in a pregnancy study. The specimen was peripheral blood, collected after pregnancy. The CDR3 region has the DNA TGTGCCAGCAGTTACTCAAGTATAGCCTCAAACACCATATATTTT. Its protein is CASSYSSIASNTIYF.